This is a list of T cell receptor beta chains from one sample in a study of T cell repertoires in cytomegalovirus infection. Their antigens are not known. TCRdb re-called the reads through MiXCR, storing one row per CDR3 protein. The profile shows roughly 570,000 distinct CDR3 sequences, 40% of them singletons. The sequencing here drew on cultured PBMCs, taken from culture after CMV antigen stimulation. The receptors derive from a human donor in good health (CMV status not recorded). Some clones in this sample may be carry-over from other donors' samples. CDR3s include the opening cysteine and the closing phenylalanine or tryptophan. The D gene is left open where the match is weak. Not every row has a clone size; where given, it reads once, few, many or a size class.

CDR3 DNA: TGTGCCAGCAGCTTGGGCCAGCGGGGGGCGCAAAAACAAGAGACCCAGTACTTC
CDR3 protein: CASSLGQRGAQKQETQYF
clone size: .
J gene: TRBJ2-5
V gene: TRBV7-8
D gene: TRBD2

CDR3 DNA: TGTGCCAGCAGTCGCGGACAGAACAATGAGCAGTTCTTC
CDR3 protein: CASSRGQNNEQFF
clone size: .
J gene: TRBJ2-1
V gene: TRBV7-4
D gene: .

CDR3 DNA: TGTGCCACCAGCCGGCTAGCGGGGGGTACCGGGGAGCTGTTTTTT
CDR3 protein: CATSRLAGGTGELFF
clone size: .
J gene: TRBJ2-2
V gene: TRBV15
D gene: TRBD2

CDR3 DNA: TGTGCCAGCAGCCGTGACAGGAATGAGCAGTTCTTC
CDR3 protein: CASSRDRNEQFF
clone size: many
J gene: TRBJ2-1
V gene: TRBV7-2
D gene: .

CDR3 DNA: TGCAGTGCCATAGTCGGGGGAACCGGGCACGAGCAGTACTTC
CDR3 protein: CSAIVGGTGHEQYF
clone size: few
J gene: TRBJ2-7
V gene: TRBV20-1
D gene: .

CDR3 DNA: TGTGCCAGCAGCTCAATGCGGGGCTCCTACAATGAGCAGTTCTTC
CDR3 protein: CASSSMRGSYNEQFF
clone size: many
J gene: TRBJ2-1
V gene: TRBV7-2
D gene: .

CDR3 DNA: TGTGCCAGCAGCCTACAGGGCCTAAACACTGAAGCTTTCTTT
CDR3 protein: CASSLQGLNTEAFF
clone size: many
J gene: TRBJ1-1
V gene: TRBV11-2
D gene: .

CDR3 DNA: TGTGCCAGCAGCGGGGGACGGCGCTCTGGAAACACCATATATTTT
CDR3 protein: CASSGGRRSGNTIYF
clone size: .
J gene: TRBJ1-3
V gene: TRBV9
D gene: .

CDR3 DNA: TGTGCCAGCAGCTGCCATGGCTACGTTCCCCTCCCTAGTCACTTCAATGAGCAGTTCTTC
CDR3 protein: CASSCHGYVPLPSHFNEQFF
clone size: many
J gene: TRBJ2-1
V gene: TRBV7-2
D gene: .

CDR3 DNA: TGTGCCAGCAGCTTAGTAGGGAGCGAGCAGTACTTC
CDR3 protein: CASSLVGSEQYF
clone size: few
J gene: TRBJ2-7
V gene: TRBV7-4
D gene: .

CDR3 DNA: TGTGCCAGCTCACCAAGTGAGGGACGGAGAGGCTATGGCTACACCTTC
CDR3 protein: CASSPSEGRRGYGYTF
clone size: .
J gene: TRBJ1-2
V gene: TRBV18
D gene: .

CDR3 DNA: TGCAGCGTCGCCGGGACAGGGGACCCTACGGACTTCAGGCAGTACTTC
CDR3 protein: CSVAGTGDPTDFRQYF
clone size: .
J gene: TRBJ2-7
V gene: TRBV29-1
D gene: TRBD1

CDR3 DNA: TGCAGCGTTTGGGATCGGGCTAGCGGCGAGACCCAGTACTTC
CDR3 protein: CSVWDRASGETQYF
clone size: .
J gene: TRBJ2-5
V gene: TRBV29-1
D gene: TRBD2

CDR3 DNA: TGTGCCAGCAGCTTAGTACAGGGCCTAGAAGGAACCCTCCACTTT
CDR3 protein: CASSLVQGLEGTLHF
clone size: .
J gene: TRBJ1-6
V gene: TRBV7-2
D gene: .

CDR3 DNA: TGTGCCATCAGTGATGGCCGCGGGATTCACAATGAGCAGTTCTTC
CDR3 protein: CAISDGRGIHNEQFF
clone size: .
J gene: TRBJ2-1
V gene: TRBV10-3
D gene: .

CDR3 DNA: TGTGCCAGTAGTGTCGGACAGGGGATGATGAACACTGAAGCTTTCTTT
CDR3 protein: CASSVGQGMMNTEAFF
clone size: few
J gene: TRBJ1-1
V gene: TRBV19
D gene: TRBD1

CDR3 DNA: TGCAGTGCTCATGCGGCTCTTCAGACCCAGTACTTC
CDR3 protein: CSAHAALQTQYF
clone size: .
J gene: TRBJ2-5
V gene: TRBV20-1
D gene: .